This TCR beta chain was sequenced for a study of blood T cell repertoires in COVID-19. Study-wide context: Samples of COVID-19 (acute and convalescent) were obtained from the United States, Italy and Spain.

Germline V CDR1 and CDR2: SGHTA, FQGNSA. V shed 2 bases and J 4 bases; nucleotides not matched to a gene: 12. The CDR3 loop spans 17 amino acids. Methods used by the authors: Reference gene primer amplification gave estimated nucleated cell counts. The assay was immunoSEQ multiplex PCR, and TCRdb's table has in-frame clones only and misses some. The D gene and trimming were derived from the DNA, and the V and J assignments and clone size from that table. The sample lists nearly 25,000 clones, around four fifths occurring once. Enrollment of patients from Seattle took place during active infection, with longitudinal follow-up.

This TCR was recovered from a woman in her 70s with COVID-19, enrolled during active disease. V usage is TRBV7-2 and J usage is TRBJ1-2; 8 nucleotides line up with TRBD1. Sequencing was carried out using peripheral blood. CDR3: CASSLLPGGAESYGYTF. The CDR3 nucleotides are TGTGCCAGCAGCTTACTTCCAGGGGGCGCCGAAAGCTATGGCTACACCTTC.